A selection of T cell receptor beta chains follows, all from one sample in a study of CD8+ T cells in alopecia areata. TCRdb's copy holds only in-frame clones and misses some; the assay was immunoSEQ multiplex PCR. Of some 95,000 clones in the sample, roughly two fifths were seen once. The source material was CD4+ T cells sorted from blood. All receptors come from a human donor with alopecia areata. Each CDR3 is given without its conserved first and last residue.

V: TRBV2
CDR3: ASQTGPMNTEAF

V: TRBV4-3
CDR3: ASSQRIGETQY

V: TRBV9
CDR3: ASSAGVGEYQETQY

V: TRBV25-1
CDR3: ASSGAGTYEQY

V: TRBV29-1
CDR3: SVREGGGNEKLF

V: TRBV21-1
CDR3: ASSKVIGGVNYEQY

V: TRBV30
CDR3: AWAGGAGTEAF

V: TRBV29-1
CDR3: SVVPSGGSDTQY

V: TRBV5-1
CDR3: ASSLDGGVRQPQH

V: TRBV29-1
CDR3: SVEVQGANTEAF

V: TRBV30
CDR3: AWRIAGTGANVLT

V: TRBV28
CDR3: ASSLSGYGYT

V: TRBV7-2
CDR3: ASSLGVWGMNTEAF

V: TRBV5-6
CDR3: ASSLVAGELGGDIQY

V: TRBV30
CDR3: AWSPGLTIEAF